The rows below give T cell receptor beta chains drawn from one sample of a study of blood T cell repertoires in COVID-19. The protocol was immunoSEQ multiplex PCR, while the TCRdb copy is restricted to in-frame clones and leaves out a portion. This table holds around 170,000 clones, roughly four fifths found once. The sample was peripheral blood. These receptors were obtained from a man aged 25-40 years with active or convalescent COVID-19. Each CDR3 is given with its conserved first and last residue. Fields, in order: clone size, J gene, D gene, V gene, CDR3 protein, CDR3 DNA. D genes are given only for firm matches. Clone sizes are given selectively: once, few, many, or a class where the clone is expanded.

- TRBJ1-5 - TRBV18 CASSPGTNSNQPQHF TGTGCCAGCTCGCCCGGGACAAATAGCAATCAGCCCCAGCATTTT
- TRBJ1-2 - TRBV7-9 CASSLDRDGYTF TGTGCCAGCAGCTTAGACAGGGATGGCTACACCTTC
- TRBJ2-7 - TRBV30 CAWSRAEGYEQYF TGTGCCTGGAGTAGGGCTGAGGGATACGAGCAGTACTTC
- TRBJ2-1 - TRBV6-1 CASSGAGREFF TGTGCCAGCAGTGGAGCCGGGCGGGAGTTCTTC
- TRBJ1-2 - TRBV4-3 CASSQDAGGGYGYTF TGCGCCAGCAGCCAAGATGCGGGCGGTGGTTATGGCTACACCTTC
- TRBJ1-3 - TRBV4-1 CASSQDWDTISGNTIYF TGCGCCAGCAGCCAAGATTGGGACACCATCTCTGGAAACACCATATATTTT
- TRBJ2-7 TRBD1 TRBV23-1 CASSQSQGTGGYEQYF TGCGCCAGCAGTCAATCTCAAGGGACAGGGGGTTACGAGCAGTACTTC
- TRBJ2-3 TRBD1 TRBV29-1 CSAPPGQGAVNTQYF TGCAGCGCCCCCCCGGGACAGGGGGCGGTTAATACGCAGTATTTT
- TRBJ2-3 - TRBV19 CASLSVSTDTQYF TGTGCCAGTCTTTCAGTGAGCACAGATACGCAGTATTTT
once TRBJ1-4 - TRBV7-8 CASSLALTDNEKLFF TGTGCCAGCAGCTTAGCGCTTACAGACAATGAAAAACTGTTTTTT
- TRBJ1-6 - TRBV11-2 CASSLQQSNSPLHF TGTGCCAGCAGCCTACAACAGAGTAATTCACCCCTCCACTTT
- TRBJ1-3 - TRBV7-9 CASSLGGLLGNTIYF TGTGCCAGCAGCTTAGGGGGACTGCTGGGAAACACCATATATTTT
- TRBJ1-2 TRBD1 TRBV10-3 CAITEGGQGYGYTF TGTGCCATCACCGAGGGGGGACAGGGGTATGGCTACACCTTC
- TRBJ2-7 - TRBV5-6 CASSRTETYEQYF TGTGCCAGCAGCAGGACTGAGACCTACGAGCAGTACTTC
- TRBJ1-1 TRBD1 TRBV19 CASSIGLRQGRLGAFF TGTGCCAGTAGTATTGGGCTTCGACAGGGGAGGTTAGGAGCTTTCTTT
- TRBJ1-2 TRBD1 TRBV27 CASSLTGGVSGYTF TGTGCCAGCAGTTTAACAGGGGGCGTAAGTGGCTACACCTTC
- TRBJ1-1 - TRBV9 CASSPWGEGTEAFF TGTGCCAGCAGCCCATGGGGGGAGGGCACTGAAGCTTTCTTT
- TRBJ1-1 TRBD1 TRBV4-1 CASSHATGVNTEAFF TGCGCCAGCAGCCATGCCACAGGGGTGAACACTGAAGCTTTCTTT
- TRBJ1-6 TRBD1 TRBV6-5 CASRNRDSYNSPLHF TGTGCCAGCAGAAATAGGGACAGCTATAATTCACCCCTCCACTTT
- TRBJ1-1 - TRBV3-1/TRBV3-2 CASERGGASGTEAFF TGTGCCAGCGAAAGGGGGGGGGCTTCGGGCACTGAAGCTTTCTTT
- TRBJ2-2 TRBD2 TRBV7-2 CASSWTSGSGELFF TGTGCCAGCAGCTGGACTAGCGGGAGCGGGGAGCTGTTTTTT
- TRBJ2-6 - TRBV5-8 CASSLLYSGANVLTF TGTGCCAGCAGCTTGCTCTACTCTGGGGCCAACGTCCTGACTTTC
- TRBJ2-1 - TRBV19 CASSQEGSYNEQFF TGTGCCAGTAGTCAAGAGGGCTCCTACAATGAGCAGTTCTTC
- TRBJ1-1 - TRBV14 CASSQAGARTEAFF TGTGCCAGCAGCCAAGCAGGGGCGCGGACTGAAGCTTTCTTT
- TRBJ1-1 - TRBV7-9 CASRKDGGLEAFF TGTGCCAGCAGAAAAGACGGTGGACTTGAAGCTTTCTTT
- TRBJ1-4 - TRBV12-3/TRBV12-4 CASSPGDREKLFF TGTGCCAGCAGTCCCGGAGACAGGGAAAAACTGTTTTTT
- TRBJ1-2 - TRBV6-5 CASSRTTIGNYGYTF TGTGCCAGCAGTCGAACGACAATTGGTAACTATGGCTACACCTTC
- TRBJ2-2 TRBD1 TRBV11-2 CASSLRMASGGLNTGELFF TGTGCCAGCAGCTTAAGAATGGCCTCAGGGGGCCTTAACACCGGGGAGCTGTTTTTT
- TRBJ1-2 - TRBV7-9 CASSLGGGDPTGYTF TGTGCCAGCAGCTTAGGGGGGGGTGACCCCACTGGCTACACCTTC
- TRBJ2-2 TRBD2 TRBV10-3 CAISVASGANTGELFF TGTGCCATCAGTGTAGCTAGCGGCGCGAACACCGGGGAGCTGTTTTTT
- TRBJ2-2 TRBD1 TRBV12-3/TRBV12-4 CASGQGSGGELFF TGTGCCAGCGGACAGGGGTCTGGCGGGGAGCTGTTTTTT